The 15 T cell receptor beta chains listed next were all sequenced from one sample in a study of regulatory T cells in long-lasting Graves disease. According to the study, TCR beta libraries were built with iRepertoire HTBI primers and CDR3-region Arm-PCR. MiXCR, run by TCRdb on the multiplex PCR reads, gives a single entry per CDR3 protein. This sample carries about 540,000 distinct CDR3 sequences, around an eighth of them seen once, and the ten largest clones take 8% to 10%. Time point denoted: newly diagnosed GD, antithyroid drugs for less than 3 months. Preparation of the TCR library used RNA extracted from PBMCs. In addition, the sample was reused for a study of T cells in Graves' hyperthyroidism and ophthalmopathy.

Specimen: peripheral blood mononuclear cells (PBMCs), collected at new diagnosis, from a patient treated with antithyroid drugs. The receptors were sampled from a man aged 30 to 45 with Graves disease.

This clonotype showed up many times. CDR3 in amino acids: CASSFAEKTYEEQYF. The CDR3, as DNA: TGTGCCAGCAGCTTTGCAGAAAAGACCTACGAGGAGCAGTACTTC. The chain uses TRBV5-4 and TRBJ2-7; D remains ambiguous. Trimming pared 2 bases from V and 7 bases from J, leaving 19 bases between. This CDR3 comprises 15 residues. Germline lookup yields CDR1 SGHNT and CDR2 YYREEE (reference sequence).

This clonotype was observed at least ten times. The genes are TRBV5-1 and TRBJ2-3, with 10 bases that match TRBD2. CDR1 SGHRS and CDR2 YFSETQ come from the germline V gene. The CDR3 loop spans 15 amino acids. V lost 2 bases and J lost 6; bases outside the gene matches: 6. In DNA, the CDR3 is TGCGCCAGCAGCTTCTCCGGGACTAGCGCCGATACGCAGTATTTT. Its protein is CASSFSGTSADTQYF.

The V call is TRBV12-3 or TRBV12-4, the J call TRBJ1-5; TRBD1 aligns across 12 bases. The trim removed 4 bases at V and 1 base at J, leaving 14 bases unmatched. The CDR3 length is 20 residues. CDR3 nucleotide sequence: TGTGCCAGCAGTTCGAACCCCGGGACAGGGGGCTACTTAAGCAATCAGCCCCAGCATTTT. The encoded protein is CASSSNPGTGGYLSNQPQHF.

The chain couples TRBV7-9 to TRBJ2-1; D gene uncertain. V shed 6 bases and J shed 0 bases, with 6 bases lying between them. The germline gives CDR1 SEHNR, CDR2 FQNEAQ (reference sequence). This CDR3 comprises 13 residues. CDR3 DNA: TGTGCCAGCAGTCGGGTCTCCTACAATGAGCAGTTCTTC. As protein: CASSRVSYNEQFF. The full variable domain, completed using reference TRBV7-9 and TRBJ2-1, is DTGVSQNPRHKITKRGQNVTFRCDPISEHNRLYWYRQTLGQGPEFLTYFQNEAQLEKSRLLSDRFSAERPKGSFSTLEIQRTEQGDSAMYLCASSRVSYNEQFFGPGTRLTVL.

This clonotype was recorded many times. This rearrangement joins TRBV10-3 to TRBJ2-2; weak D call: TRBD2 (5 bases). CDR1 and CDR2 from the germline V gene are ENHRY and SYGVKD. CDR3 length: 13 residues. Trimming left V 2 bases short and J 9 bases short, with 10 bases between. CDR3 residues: CAISEIRGRELFF. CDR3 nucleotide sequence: TGTGCCATCAGTGAGATCCGGGGTCGGGAGCTGTTTTTT.

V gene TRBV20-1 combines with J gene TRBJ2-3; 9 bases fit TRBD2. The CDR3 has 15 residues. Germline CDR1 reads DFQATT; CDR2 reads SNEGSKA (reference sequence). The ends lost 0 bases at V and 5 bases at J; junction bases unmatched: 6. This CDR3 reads CSARDAGGPIDTQYF. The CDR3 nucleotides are TGCAGTGCTAGAGACGCGGGAGGGCCGATAGATACGCAGTATTTT.

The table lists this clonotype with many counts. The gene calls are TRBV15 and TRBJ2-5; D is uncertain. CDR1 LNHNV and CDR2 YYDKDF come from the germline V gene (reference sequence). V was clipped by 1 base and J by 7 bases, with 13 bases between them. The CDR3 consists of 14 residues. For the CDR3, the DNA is TGTGCCACCAGCAGAGGCGTACCTCTGGCGACCCAGTACTTC. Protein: CATSRGVPLATQYF.

CDR3 coding DNA: TGTGCCAGCAGTTTATACCAGGGGCGTCAGCCCCAGCATTTT. Translation: CASSLYQGRQPQHF. The chain combines TRBV12-3 or TRBV12-4 with TRBJ1-5; D might be TRBD1 (6 bases). CDR3 length: 14 residues. The ends were cut back, 2 bases at V and 6 bases at J, with 11 bases in the middle.

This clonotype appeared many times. The CDR3 region is CASSLVVAGAPLAQYF. The CDR3 coding sequence is TGCGCCAGCAGCTTGGTTGTAGCGGGGGCCCCGTTGGCCCAGTACTTC. This chain connects TRBV5-1 to TRBJ2-5; the match to TRBD2 covers 9 bases. The CDR3 spans 16 residues. CDR1 SGHRS and CDR2 YFSETQ come from the germline V gene. With 0 bases clipped from V and 9 bases from J, the junction kept 12 bases outside the gene matches.

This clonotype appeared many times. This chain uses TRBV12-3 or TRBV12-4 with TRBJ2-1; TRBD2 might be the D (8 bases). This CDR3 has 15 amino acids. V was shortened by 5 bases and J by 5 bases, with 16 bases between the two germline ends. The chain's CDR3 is CASSAQGTRNNEQFF. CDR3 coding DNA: TGTGCCAGCAGTGCACAGGGGACTAGAAACAATGAGCAGTTCTTC.

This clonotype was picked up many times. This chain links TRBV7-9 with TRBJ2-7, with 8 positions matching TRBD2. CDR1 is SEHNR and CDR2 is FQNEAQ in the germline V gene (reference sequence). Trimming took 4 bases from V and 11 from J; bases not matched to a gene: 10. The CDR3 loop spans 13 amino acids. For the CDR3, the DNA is TGTGCCAGCAGCTCAAGCGGGAGCCAGCCGGAGTACTTC. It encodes CASSSSGSQPEYF.

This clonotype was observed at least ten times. CDR3 nucleotides: TGCAGTGCTAGAGATCATGCTGGGACGCGAAGGGAGCAGTACTTC. This translates into CSARDHAGTRREQYF. The chain recombines TRBV20-1 with TRBJ2-7, with D perhaps being TRBD1 or TRBD2 (5 bases each). Germline loops: CDR1 DFQATT, CDR2 SNEGSKA (reference sequence). The CDR3 is 15 residues long. V was cut by 0 bases and J by 7 bases, with 19 bases left in between.

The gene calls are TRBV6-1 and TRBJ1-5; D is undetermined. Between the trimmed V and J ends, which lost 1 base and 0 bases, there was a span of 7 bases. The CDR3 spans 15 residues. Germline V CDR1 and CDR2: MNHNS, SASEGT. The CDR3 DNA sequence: TGTGCCAGCAGTGAAGGAGCATATAGCAATCAGCCCCAGCATTTT. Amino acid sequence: CASSEGAYSNQPQHF.

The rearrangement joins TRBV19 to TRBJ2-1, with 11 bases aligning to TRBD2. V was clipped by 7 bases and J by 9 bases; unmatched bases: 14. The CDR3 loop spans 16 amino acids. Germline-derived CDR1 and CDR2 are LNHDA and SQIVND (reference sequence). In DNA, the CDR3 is TGTGCCAGTACCGATCTAGCGGGAGGTGGAAGGGGTGAGCAGTTCTTC. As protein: CASTDLAGGGRGEQFF. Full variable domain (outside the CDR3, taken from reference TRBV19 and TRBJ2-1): DGGITQSPKYLFRKEGQNVTLSCEQNLNHDAMYWYRQDPGQGLRLIYYSQIVNDFQKGDIAEGYSVSREKKESFPLTVTSAQKNPTAFYLCASTDLAGGGRGEQFFGPGTRLTVL.

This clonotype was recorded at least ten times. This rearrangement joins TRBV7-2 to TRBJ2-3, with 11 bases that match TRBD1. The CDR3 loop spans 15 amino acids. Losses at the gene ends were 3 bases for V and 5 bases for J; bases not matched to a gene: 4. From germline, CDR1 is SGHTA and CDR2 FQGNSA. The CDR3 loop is CASSFSGTGGDTQYF. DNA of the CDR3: TGTGCCAGCAGCTTTTCCGGGACAGGGGGAGATACGCAGTATTTT.